The text below deals with one TCR beta chain. This clonotype appeared once. The antigen this receptor binds is unknown. No per-base quality is available; no much larger clone lies one base away. A solitary read yields weak support. The CDR3 sequence holds 15 residues, the cysteine and phenylalanine included. Only CDR3 DNA remains: 45 bases, in frame from the first base. CDR1 SGHRS and CDR2 YFSETQ were looked up in the germline V gene. V drops 6 bases and J drops 2 bases, leaving 15 bases in between. This sample was included in a study of CD8 T cells in ankylosing spondylitis listed by TCRdb under 2017. For the study in its entirety: The study set out to find disease-linked TCR variants by profiling T cell receptor beta repertoires in ankylosing spondylitis patients and healthy donors. The full study cohort was made up of about two dozen ankylosing spondylitis patients and 108 healthy donors. Peripheral blood was sampled, and synovial fluid was also collected from ankylosing spondylitis patients.

Summary of the overall study and its limitations: In peripheral blood, the disease-linked clones were found at relatively low frequencies and had a CD8+ phenotype. According to the report, matched synovial fluid samples from ankylosing spondylitis patients were significantly enriched for the disease-linked clones. Blood from ankylosing spondylitis patients appeared to be characterized by a TCR beta motif composed of several highly homologous amino acid variants. Some of the motif variants had been reported before in the synovial fluid and blood of reactive arthritis patients, a finding that suggests common disease-initiation mechanisms.

TCRdb lists the instrument as Illumina HiSeq 2500. Quantitative 5'-RACE with molecular barcodes was used to prepare TCR beta libraries. The authors' analysis ran thus. A new computational method, built on a probabilistic model of VDJ rearrangement, was used to identify disease-linked TCR variants. The public reads were quality trimmed at Q25 with fastp and then assembled into clones with MiXCR by TCRdb, keeping productive beta chains. CDR3 protein sequences are deduplicated, and each keeps its most common genes and DNA. None of the V and J calls come from the authors' own analysis; TCRdb made them. A total of 250,000 to 350,000 distinct CDR3 sequences appear in this sample, 20% of them only once. About 8.2% of the sample rests with the top ten.

The TCR was taken from a male donor with ankylosing spondylitis or in good health (not recorded which). Sequencing used blood, either unsorted or a sorted T cell fraction (not recorded which). The chain is assembled from TRBV5-1 and TRBJ2-1; the D element could tentatively be TRBD1 or TRBD2, as 5 bases agree for each. The bases read TGCGCCAGCAAACCGGGACCCGAAGCCTACAATGAGCAGTTCTTC. This encodes CASKPGPEAYNEQFF.